A single sample gave rise to the 18 T cell receptor beta chains below, sequenced in a study of blood T cell repertoires in COVID-19 (dated by TCRdb to 2020 to 2022). Receptor libraries were prepared by the immunoSEQ multiplex PCR assay. What TCRdb holds here is the immuneACCESS table cut down to in-frame rearrangements. Part of the clones is not present; checked against another copy, under half of the missing clones reflect an unresolved V gene, and the others are unexplained. This sample holds roughly 220,000 clones; around nine tenths were observed only once. The ten most abundant clones make up 3% to 3.5% of the sample. Sequencing input: peripheral blood. The origin of the receptors is a man aged 55-75 years with acute or convalescent COVID-19.

The chain links TRBV19 to TRBJ1-2; D is unresolved. Looked up from germline, CDR1 is LNHDA and CDR2 is SQIVND (reference sequence). V dropped 4 bases and J dropped 4 bases, with 7 bases sitting between them. The CDR3 has 12 amino acids. The DNA of the CDR3 is TGTGCCAGTAGTAATAATCTCTATGGCTACACCTTC. Amino acids: CASSNNLYGYTF.

The chain uses TRBV19 and TRBJ2-1, with 11 nucleotides matching TRBD2. This CDR3 spans 15 amino acids. Trimming removed 5 bases from V and 2 bases from J; junction bases left unmatched: 2. Germline V gene lookup returns CDR1 LNHDA and CDR2 SQIVND (reference sequence). Written as DNA, the CDR3 is TGTGCCAGTAGTTTACTAGCGGGGGCCTACAATGAGCAGTTCTTC. It codes for CASSLLAGAYNEQFF.

V usage is TRBV6-2 or TRBV6-3 and J usage is TRBJ2-1, with 7 bases identical to TRBD1. The germline gives CDR1 MNHEY, CDR2 SVGEGT. V was clipped by 4 bases and J by 7 bases; unmatched bases: 13. The length of the CDR3 is 16 residues. The DNA for the CDR3 is TGTGCCAGCAGTTCCCCGACGACAGGGTTGCAAAATGAGCAGTTCTTC. This codes for CASSSPTTGLQNEQFF.

The chain couples TRBV11-2 to TRBJ2-1; 16 bases are shared with TRBD2. The germline CDR1 and CDR2 sequences are SGHAT and FQNNGV. V shed 5 bases and J 0 bases; nucleotides not matched to a gene: 7. CDR3 size: 19 residues. CDR3 DNA: TGTGCCAGCAGCCTTTGGGGACTAGCGGGGGGGAGCTCCTACAATGAGCAGTTCTTC. Amino acids: CASSLWGLAGGSSYNEQFF.

The chain recombines TRBV4-2 with TRBJ2-2; 13 nucleotides line up with TRBD2. CDR1 is LGHNA, CDR2 YNFKEQ, per germline. The V segment lost 4 bases and the J segment 4 bases; nucleotides outside the gene matches: 6. The CDR3 sequence is 17 residues long. As DNA, the CDR3 is TGTGCCAGCAGCCCCACACTAGCGGGGGGGGGCACCGGGGAGCTGTTTTTT. Translated, it gives CASSPTLAGGGTGELFF.

This clone showed up just a few times. The chain links TRBV10-1 to TRBJ1-4; D possibly corresponds to TRBD1 (5 bases). CDR3 size: 13 residues. CDR1 WNHNN and CDR2 SYGVQD come from the germline V gene (reference sequence). Trimming took off 7 bases at V and 8 bases at J, with 14 bases between the two ends. The CDR3 spells CASTPGLGEKLFF. DNA for the CDR3: TGCGCCAGCACTCCGGGACTGGGGGAAAAACTGTTTTTT.

The CDR3 is CSASWTSGGAYEQYF. In DNA, the CDR3 is TGCAGTGCTAGTTGGACTAGCGGGGGGGCCTACGAGCAGTACTTC. This chain links TRBV20-1 with TRBJ2-7; 15 positions match TRBD2. CDR1 is DFQATT and CDR2 is SNEGSKA in the germline V gene (reference sequence). With V trimmed by 3 bases and J by 2 bases, 2 bases remained unmatched. The CDR3 consists of 15 residues.

The rearrangement uses TRBV5-1 and TRBJ2-5; 10 bases agree with TRBD1. The germline gives CDR1 SGHRS, CDR2 YFSETQ. V shed 0 bases, J shed 1 base, and the junction held 0 bases outside the gene matches. This CDR3 spans 15 amino acids. The CDR3 nucleotides read TGCGCCAGCAGCTTGGGGGACAGGGGCCAAGAGACCCAGTACTTC. It yields the protein CASSLGDRGQETQYF.

The chain uses TRBV5-5 and TRBJ2-7, with TRBD2 identical over 15 bases. The CDR3 consists of 16 residues. Per germline, CDR1 SGHKS and CDR2 YYEKEE (reference sequence). Trimming took 4 bases from V and 6 from J; bases not matched to a gene: 8. DNA for the CDR3: TGTGCCAGCAGCGAGGGACTAGCGGGGGGTCGCTCCGAGCAGTACTTC. Translation gives CASSEGLAGGRSEQYF. Supplemented by reference TRBV5-5 and TRBJ2-7, the full variable domain reads DAGVTQSPTHLIKTRGQQVTLRCSPISGHKSVSWYQQVLGQGPQFIFQYYEKEERGRGNFPDRFSARQFPNYSSELNVNALLLGDSALYLCASSEGLAGGRSEQYFGPGTRLTVT.

DNA for the CDR3: TGTGCCAGCAGACTACCCCAGGGACAGGGGGCAGGCTATGGCTACACCTTC. This codes for CASRLPQGQGAGYGYTF. The J gene is TRBJ1-2, the V gene TRBV28; 12 bases map to TRBD1. Germline V gene lookup returns CDR1 MDHEN and CDR2 SYDVKM. CDR3 length: 17 residues. J lost 4 bases, V lost 6 bases, and 12 bases had no gene match.

This clone was observed a few times. The chain recombines TRBV6-5 with TRBJ2-1; the D gene is possibly TRBD2 (5 bases). V shed 5 bases and J shed 2 bases, with 10 bases lying between them. This CDR3 region has 14 residues. Germline V gene data show CDR1 as MNHEY and CDR2 as SVGAGI. The CDR3 sequence is CASSRVGAYNEQFF. Here the CDR3 DNA reads TGTGCCAGCAGTCGCGTCGGGGCCTACAATGAGCAGTTCTTC.

This rearrangement joins TRBV9 to TRBJ2-7; no clear D gene. The V end was cut by 0 bases, the J end by 0 bases, with 7 bases between. The CDR3 loop spans 14 amino acids. Germline CDR1 reads SGDLS; CDR2 reads YYNGEE. The CDR3 here is CASSVGPLSYEQYF. CDR3 nucleotide sequence: TGTGCCAGCAGCGTAGGGCCGCTCTCCTACGAGCAGTACTTC.

The gene calls are TRBV28 and TRBJ1-2; D may be TRBD1 (5 bases). This CDR3 is 14 amino acids long. CDR1 MDHEN and CDR2 SYDVKM come from the germline V gene. V lost 5 bases and J 6 bases, leaving 16 bases between the germline ends. CDR3 bases: TGTGCCAGCAGTCCCCTCCAAGGGGTTAATGGCTACACCTTC. This translates into CASSPLQGVNGYTF.

V and J are TRBV10-2 and TRBJ1-2, with D perhaps TRBD1 (6 bases). This CDR3 region has 12 residues. Between the trimmed V and J ends, which lost 7 bases and 3 bases, there was a span of 9 bases. Germline assignment: CDR1 WSHSY and CDR2 SAAADI. The CDR3 reads CASTDSHYGYTF. DNA of the CDR3: TGCGCCAGCACGGACAGTCACTATGGCTACACCTTC.

The chain carries TRBV7-2 and TRBJ1-3; 8 nucleotides match TRBD1. This CDR3 is built from 16 residues. Germline V gives CDR1 SGHTA, CDR2 FQGNSA. Unmatched junction bases numbered 2, after V lost 1 base and J lost 0 bases. In nucleotides, the CDR3 is TGTGCCAGCAGCTTAGGGACAGGGTTCTCTGGAAACACCATATATTTT. Translated, it gives CASSLGTGFSGNTIYF.

The rearrangement joins TRBV7-9 to TRBJ1-6, with 10 bases aligning to TRBD1. V lost 3 bases, J lost 5 bases, and 4 bases stayed unmatched. Germline V gives CDR1 SEHNR, CDR2 FQNEAQ (reference sequence). The CDR3 spans 16 residues. DNA for the CDR3: TGTGCCAGCAGCTTGGCGGGACAGGGGCATAATTCACCCCTCCACTTT. This translates into CASSLAGQGHNSPLHF. Variable domain in full (rest from reference TRBV7-9 and TRBJ1-6): DTGVSQNPRHKITKRGQNVTFRCDPISEHNRLYWYRQTLGQGPEFLTYFQNEAQLEKSRLLSDRFSAERPKGSFSTLEIQRTEQGDSAMYLCASSLAGQGHNSPLHFGNGTRLTVT.

J is TRBJ2-5 and V is TRBV3-1 (or the pseudogene TRBV3-2); 8 positions match TRBD2. Germline V gene data show CDR1 as LGHDT and CDR2 as YNNKEL (reference sequence). V shed 3 bases and J 2 bases; nucleotides not matched to a gene: 8. This CDR3 contains 16 residues. CDR3 in DNA: TGTGCCAGCAGCCACGGGGGGGTTGCTGATCAAGAGACCCAGTACTTC. This sequence encodes CASSHGGVADQETQYF.

The J gene is TRBJ1-3, the V gene TRBV5-1, with D maybe TRBD1 (5 bases). Trimming took 3 bases from V and 0 from J, leaving 16 bases between them. CDR3 length equals 17 residues. Germline V CDR1 and CDR2: SGHRS, YFSETQ. The CDR3 sequence: CASSSGLPAVSGNTIYF. CDR3 bases: TGCGCCAGCAGCTCGGGACTTCCAGCCGTCTCTGGAAACACCATATATTTT. Filled out from reference TRBV5-1 and TRBJ1-3, the complete variable domain reads KAGVTQTPRYLIKTRGQQVTLSCSPISGHRSVSWYQQTPGQGLQFLFEYFSETQRNKGNFPGRFSGRQFSNSRSEMNVSTLELGDSALYLCASSSGLPAVSGNTIYFGEGSWLTVV.